Below, 10 T cell receptor beta chains from the same sample are listed, as sequenced in a study of T cell responses to AZD1222 COVID-19 vaccine (dated by TCRdb to about 2021). The time point label of this sample denotes: about 28 days (+/-7) after the second vaccine dose. Library method: the immunoSEQ multiplex PCR assay. TCRdb mirrors the immuneACCESS table, restricted to in-frame sequences. Some clones are absent from its copies; in checked studies, under half trace to an unresolved V gene, and the reason for the others is unknown. The sample table contains approximately 100,000 clones; only one count was recorded for 87% of them. Of the sample, over 2% falls within the top ten clones. The sequences come from peripheral blood, collected 28 days after the second AZD1222 dose. The receptors were sampled from an adult who received the AZD1222 COVID-19 vaccine.

The gene calls are TRBV18 and TRBJ2-1; tentative D call: TRBD1 (6 bases). The CDR3 loop spans 15 amino acids. Trimming cost V 5 bases and J 5 bases, with 16 bases left between them. The germline V gene has CDR1 KGHSH and CDR2 LQKENI. The CDR3 spells CASSATGPLNNEQFF. The CDR3 DNA sequence: TGTGCCAGCTCAGCTACAGGGCCGCTTAACAATGAGCAGTTCTTC. The entire variable domain, with the rest obtained from reference TRBV18 and TRBJ2-1, is as follows: NAGVMQNPRHLVRRRGQEARLRCSPMKGHSHVYWYRQLPEEGLKFMVYLQKENIIDESGMPKERFSAEFPKEGPSILRIQQVVRGDSAAYFCASSATGPLNNEQFFGPGTRLTVL.

V and J are TRBV3-1 (or the pseudogene TRBV3-2) and TRBJ2-4; the D call may be TRBD1 or TRBD2 (6 bases each). Germline CDR1 and CDR2: LGHDT and YNNKEL (reference sequence). V was trimmed by 10 bases and J by 15 bases, leaving 25 bases between them. The CDR3 spans 13 residues. The CDR3 DNA sequence: TGTGCCACACATTGGGGGGCAGGACAGTTGGCGTACTTC. Protein product: CATHWGAGQLAYF.

The chain employs TRBV11-3 and TRBJ2-3; 14 nucleotides line up with TRBD2. The CDR3 extends over 18 amino acids. V was clipped by 5 bases and J by 4 bases; unmatched bases: 11. Germline CDR1 is SGHNT and CDR2 is YENEEA. In nucleotides, the CDR3 is TGTGCCAGCAGCAAAGGACTGGGACTAGCGGGAGCCCCAGATACGCAGTATTTT. Its protein product is CASSKGLGLAGAPDTQYF.

The V and J genes are TRBV5-1 and TRBJ2-1; 10 bases are shared with TRBD2. V was pared by 3 bases and J by 9 bases, with 9 bases of the junction left unmatched. Germline V CDR1 and CDR2: SGHRS, YFSETQ. The CDR3 loop spans 15 amino acids. In DNA, the CDR3 is TGCGCCAGCAGCTACCAAGCGGGAGGGCCATTTGAGCAGTTCTTC. This encodes CASSYQAGGPFEQFF.

The chain links TRBV10-1 to TRBJ1-5; D is unclear. Germline V gene sequence: CDR1 WNHNN, CDR2 SYGVQD (reference sequence). Trimming removed 7 bases from V and 4 bases from J, with 5 bases in between. The CDR3 covers 11 residues. CDR3 coding DNA: TGCGCCAGCACTAAAAATCAGCCCCAGCATTTT. Amino acids: CASTKNQPQHF.

Points on this clone: This sample also contains other DNA sequences that code for the same CDR3. The gene calls are TRBV15 and TRBJ1-2; 11 bases are shared with TRBD1. CDR3 size: 14 residues. Germline assignment: CDR1 LNHNV and CDR2 YYDKDF (reference sequence). V was clipped by 3 bases and J by 7 bases; unmatched bases: 4. CDR3 residues: CATSRDRGRGGYTF. The CDR3 region has the DNA TGTGCCACCAGCAGGGACAGGGGGCGAGGTGGCTACACCTTC. The variable domain in full, with the rest retrieved from reference TRBV15 and TRBJ1-2, is DAMVIQNPRYQVTQFGKPVTLSCSQTLNHNVMYWYQQKSSQAPKLLFHYYDKDFNNEADTPDNFQSRRPNTSFCFLDIRSPGLGDTAMYLCATSRDRGRGGYTFGSGTRLTVV.

This chain links TRBV19 with TRBJ1-2; TRBD1 matches at 8 bases. The CDR3 consists of 17 residues. J gave up 1 base and V 5 bases, and 12 bases lay outside the gene matches. CDR1 is LNHDA and CDR2 is SQIVND in the germline V gene (reference sequence). CDR3 residues: CASSLRTGRSINYGYTF. The CDR3 DNA is TGTGCCAGTAGTCTAAGGACAGGGAGGTCGATTAACTATGGCTACACCTTC.

The chain links TRBV5-4 to TRBJ1-1; D gene uncertain. V was clipped by 4 bases and J by 11 bases, with 18 bases between them. From germline, CDR1 is SGHNT and CDR2 YYREEE (reference sequence). The CDR3 loop spans 13 amino acids. For the CDR3, the DNA is TGTGCCAGCAGCCCGGAGGCCGGGTTCTCGGCTTTCTTT. Translating gives CASSPEAGFSAFF.

This chain uses TRBV18 with TRBJ1-5, with a weak D call TRBD1 (5 bases). Trimming left V 4 bases short and J 0 bases short, with 10 bases between. The CDR3 extends over 15 amino acids. Germline CDR1 KGHSH, CDR2 LQKENI. CDR3 nucleotides: TGTGCCAGCTCACAGAGGGGAGATAGCAATCAGCCCCAGCATTTT. Its protein product is CASSQRGDSNQPQHF.

The chain recombines TRBV9 with TRBJ1-4; perhaps TRBD1 as D (6 bases). Germline V gives CDR1 SGDLS, CDR2 YYNGEE. The CDR3 length is 14 residues. Trimming removed 3 bases from V and 7 bases from J, with 13 bases in between. CDR3 coding DNA: TGTGCCAGCAGCGAAACAGGGAGTGTTGAAAAACTGTTTTTT. This gives the protein CASSETGSVEKLFF.